This T cell receptor beta chain was identified in a study of blood T cell repertoires in COVID-19 (dated by TCRdb to 2020 to 2021). In the study overall: Samples covering the acute and convalescent phases of COVID-19 were provided by collaborators in the United States, Italy and Spain. The prospective study material was composed of cDNA or gDNA derived from T cells, B-cell-depleted T cells, or PBMCs. The dataset comprised deeply sampled blood TCRbeta repertoires from subjects exposed to, actively infected with, or recovered from COVID-19. The repertoires were released in a freely available public database intended as a resource for research on the immune response to SARS-CoV-2. The samples were drawn from the first 160 participants of the ongoing ImmuneRACE study and from 1,254 subjects provided by 6 global collaborators. Nearly every sample came with metadata listing a de-identified subject ID, COVID-19 status, age in years and sex. HLA class I and class II types, where available, came from metadata supplied by the sample provider rather than from assay-based typing. Study-level results and caveats: The quantity of clinical and demographic metadata differed by source and by participant and was supplied without curation.

In the prospective study, participants were about 18 to 100 years old, resided in 20 to 30 geographic areas of the United States, and were enrolled through a virtual design. Cohort assignment in the prospective study relied on participant-reported clinical history from a screening survey and a study questionnaire. ImmuneRACE Cohort 3 recovered participants were defined by two consecutive negative NP/OP PCR tests, healthcare professional clearance, or symptom resolution. In the prospective study, whole blood, serum and a nasopharyngeal or oropharyngeal swab were collected from each participant by mobile phlebotomists. Additional blood draws and questionnaires over an approximately two-month period could optionally be provided by prospective study participants. Prospective study blood samples were shipped either frozen or at room temperature before DNA extraction. TCRbeta CDR3 regions were amplified from genomic DNA using the immunoSEQ Assay, a bias-controlled multiplex PCR. In the authors' own workflow: The number of nucleated cells in each sample was estimated by amplification of reference gene primers within the assay. Sequence reads were collapsed and filtered to measure the absolute abundance of every unique TCRbeta CDR3 rearrangement. Productive Simpson clonality was computed per sample as the square root of Simpson's diversity index over productive rearrangements. Not all clones reach the TCRdb copy of this immuneACCESS table, which keeps in-frame sequences only. Checked studies attribute under half of the gap to unresolved V genes and leave the rest unexplained. From that table come the V and J calls and clone size; the DNA was used to work out D and trimming. A total of some 320,000 clones appear in this sample, roughly 90% of them only once. The leading ten clones occupy 2% to 3% of the sample.

On this clone itself: Its antigen target is currently unknown. Nothing much larger sits one base from this clone, and base qualities are not available.

This receptor was obtained from a man in his sixties who had recovered from COVID-19. The sample was PBMCs or T cells enriched from blood (not recorded which).

The CDR3 is CASSSSTGENYGYTF. The sequence in DNA is TGTGCCAGCAGTTCCTCGACAGGGGAGAACTATGGCTACACCTTC. The rearrangement joined TRBV27 to TRBJ1-2, and TRBD1 aligns with 8 junction nucleotides. The junction shows trimming of 4 bases on V and 2 bases on J, and the gene matches do not reach 6 bases of it. The CDR3 has 15 amino acids, counting the end cysteine and phenylalanine. This entry keeps only the CDR3 DNA: 45 bases, framed from base 1. The germline V gene (reference sequence) sets CDR1 to MNHEY and CDR2 to SMNVEV.